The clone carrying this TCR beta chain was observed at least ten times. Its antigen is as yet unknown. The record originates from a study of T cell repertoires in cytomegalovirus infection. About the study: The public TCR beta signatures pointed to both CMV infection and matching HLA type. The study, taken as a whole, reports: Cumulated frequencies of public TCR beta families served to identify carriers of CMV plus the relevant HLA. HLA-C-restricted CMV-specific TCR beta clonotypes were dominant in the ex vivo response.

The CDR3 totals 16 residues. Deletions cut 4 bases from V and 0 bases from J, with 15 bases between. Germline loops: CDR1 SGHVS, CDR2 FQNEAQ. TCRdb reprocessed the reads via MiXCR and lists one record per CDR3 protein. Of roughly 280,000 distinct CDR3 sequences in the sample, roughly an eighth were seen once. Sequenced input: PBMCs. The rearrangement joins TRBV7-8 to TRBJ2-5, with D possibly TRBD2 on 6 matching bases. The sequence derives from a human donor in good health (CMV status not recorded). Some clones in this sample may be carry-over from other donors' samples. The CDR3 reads CASSSFRLGHQETQYF. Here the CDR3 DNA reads TGTGCCAGCAGCTCTTTCAGACTAGGGCACCAAGAGACCCAGTACTTC.